These 32 T cell receptor beta chains originate from one sample sequenced in a study of T cell responses to AZD1222 COVID-19 vaccine. Here immunoSEQ multiplex PCR was the method, and the copy in TCRdb shows in-frame clones only, minus some. In the table there are 45,000 to 65,000 clones, 60% to 80% of which are singletons. The sequences come from peripheral blood, collected 28 days after the second AZD1222 dose. These receptors were obtained from an adult who received the AZD1222 COVID-19 vaccine.

V usage is TRBV7-9 and J usage is TRBJ1-1; no clear D gene. The CDR3 totals 12 residues. Germline lookup yields CDR1 SEHNR and CDR2 FQNEAQ (reference sequence). Between the trimmed V and J ends, which lost 3 bases and 3 bases, there was a span of 5 bases. CDR3 sequence reads: CASSFEDTEAFF. The DNA for the CDR3 is TGTGCCAGCAGCTTTGAGGACACTGAAGCTTTCTTT.

The gene calls are TRBV18 and TRBJ1-1; tentatively, D is TRBD1 (6 bases). The CDR3 runs to 16 residues. Trimming took off 1 base at V and 3 bases at J, with 15 bases between the two ends. CDR1 and CDR2 (germline): KGHSH, LQKENI. The CDR3 sequence is CASSPLGRGGDTEAFF. The CDR3 coding sequence is TGTGCCAGCTCACCACTGGGTCGAGGGGGTGACACTGAAGCTTTCTTT.

This chain connects TRBV4-2 to TRBJ2-2; 8 bases are shared with TRBD1. V lost 3 bases and J lost 4; bases outside the gene matches: 10. Per the germline V gene, CDR1 is LGHNA and CDR2 is YNFKEQ. The CDR3 consists of 17 residues. CDR3 residues: CASSHQPPQGGTGELFF. CDR3 DNA sequence: TGTGCCAGCAGCCACCAGCCACCACAGGGGGGCACCGGGGAGCTGTTTTTT.

The rearrangement links TRBV7-8 to TRBJ2-7, with 8 bases lining up with TRBD1. The CDR3 is 15 amino acids. V shed 1 base, J shed 0 bases, and the junction held 2 bases outside the gene matches. The germline CDR1 and CDR2 sequences are SGHVS and FQNEAQ. The CDR3 DNA is TGTGCCAGCAGCTTAGTAACAGGGGGCTCCTACGAGCAGTACTTC. It specifies CASSLVTGGSYEQYF.

The V and J genes are TRBV14 and TRBJ2-7, with 7 bases matching TRBD1. The CDR3 spans 15 residues. Germline CDR1 SGHDN, CDR2 FVKESK. The ends lost 3 bases at V and 2 bases at J; junction bases unmatched: 7. This CDR3 reads CASSQNRGHPYEQYF. The CDR3 region has the DNA TGTGCCAGCAGCCAGAACAGGGGTCACCCCTACGAGCAGTACTTC.

This chain connects TRBV24-1 to TRBJ2-5; possibly TRBD1 or TRBD2 for D (5 bases each). V was clipped by 3 bases and J by 2 bases, with 15 bases between them. The CDR3 contains 16 residues. The germline V gene encodes CDR1 KGHDR and CDR2 SFDVKD. The CDR3 reads CATSDLGGFGQETQYF. In nucleotides, the CDR3 is TGTGCCACCAGTGATCTTGGGGGATTCGGTCAAGAGACCCAGTACTTC.

This chain joins TRBV28 and TRBJ1-6; tentative D call: TRBD1 (5 bases). Germline values: CDR1 MDHEN, CDR2 SYDVKM. V was clipped by 6 bases and J by 10 bases, with 13 bases between them. The CDR3 is 13 residues long. The CDR3 is CASSQAGESPLHF. CDR3 coding DNA: TGTGCCAGCAGCCAAGCGGGGGAATCACCCCTCCACTTT.

This sequence joins TRBV19 and TRBJ1-1; D might be TRBD1 (6 bases). The germline V and J ends were trimmed by 5 bases and 7 bases, with 11 bases remaining between them. The CDR3 length is 12 residues. Germline V lookup: CDR1 LNHDA, CDR2 SQIVND (reference sequence). CDR3 protein: CASSLTGNEAFF. In DNA form, the CDR3 reads TGTGCCAGTAGTCTAACAGGGAATGAAGCTTTCTTT. The whole variable domain, remainder taken from reference TRBV19 and TRBJ1-1, is DGGITQSPKYLFRKEGQNVTLSCEQNLNHDAMYWYRQDPGQGLRLIYYSQIVNDFQKGDIAEGYSVSREKKESFPLTVTSAQKNPTAFYLCASSLTGNEAFFGQGTRLTVV.

J is TRBJ2-1 and V is TRBV7-2, with 7 bases aligning to TRBD2. The CDR3 runs 13 residues. Trimming cost V 10 bases and J 3 bases; bases outside gene matches: 6. CDR1 is SGHTA, CDR2 FQGNSA, per germline. Here the CDR3 DNA reads TGTGCCACCAGTGGCGGGGGCTACAATGAGCAGTTCTTC. This translates into CATSGGGYNEQFF.

The chain joins TRBV9 to TRBJ1-1; 7 nucleotides agree with TRBD1. Germline trimming cut 4 bases from V and 4 bases from J; bases unmatched to any gene: 7. This CDR3 has 14 amino acids. Germline V CDR1 and CDR2: SGDLS, YYNGEE. This chain's CDR3 is CASSFRTGGTEAFF. The CDR3 coding sequence is TGTGCCAGCAGCTTCAGGACAGGAGGCACTGAAGCTTTCTTT.

This sequence joins TRBV27 and TRBJ2-5; D gene uncertain. The V end lost 4 bases, the J end lost 5 bases, and 11 bases lay between the germline ends. This CDR3 has 13 amino acids. Germline CDR1 MNHEY, CDR2 SMNVEV (reference sequence). The CDR3 DNA is TGTGCCAGCAGTTCCAAGGTTTGGGAGACCCAGTACTTC. It encodes CASSSKVWETQYF.

The CDR3 coding sequence is TGTGCCAGCAGCCTCGGGGGTACAACTAATGAAAAACTGTTTTTT. Translating gives CASSLGGTTNEKLFF. V and J are TRBV7-6 and TRBJ1-4; weak D call: TRBD1 (5 bases). The CDR3 is made up of 15 amino acids. CDR1 is SGHVS, CDR2 FNYEAQ, per germline. Trimming took off 5 bases at V and 0 bases at J, with 10 bases between the two ends.

The gene calls are TRBV11-1 and TRBJ2-1; the match to TRBD2 covers 9 bases. This CDR3 region has 16 residues. CDR1 and CDR2 from the germline V gene are SGHAT and FQDESV (reference sequence). V was pared by 7 bases and J by 7 bases, with 14 bases of the junction left unmatched. This CDR3 is CASTLASGMPGNEQFF. For the CDR3, the DNA is TGTGCCAGCACCCTGGCTAGCGGGATGCCGGGGAATGAGCAGTTCTTC.

V is TRBV7-2 and J is TRBJ2-7; 9 nucleotides line up with TRBD1. The CDR3 sequence is 14 residues long. In germline, CDR1 is SGHTA, CDR2 FQGNSA. The junction had 3 bases not matched to a gene; V was cut back by 3 bases and J by 3 bases. The CDR3 spells CASSFGTGNYEQYF. The CDR3, as DNA: TGTGCCAGCAGCTTCGGGACAGGGAACTACGAGCAGTACTTC. Drawing the rest from reference TRBV7-2 and TRBJ2-7, the complete variable domain is GAGVSQSPSNKVTEKGKDVELRCDPISGHTALYWYRQSLGQGLEFLIYFQGNSAPDKSGLPSDRFSAERTGGSVSTLTIQRTQQEDSAVYLCASSFGTGNYEQYFGPGTRLTVT.

The rearrangement uses TRBV9 and TRBJ1-1; 7 bases are a match to TRBD1. The ends lost 3 bases at V and 0 bases at J; junction bases unmatched: 5. Germline CDR1 reads SGDLS; CDR2 reads YYNGEE. The CDR3 runs 15 residues. The CDR3 spells CASSGQGQMNTEAFF. The CDR3 coding sequence is TGTGCCAGCAGCGGACAGGGACAGATGAACACTGAAGCTTTCTTT.

The J gene is TRBJ1-5, the V gene TRBV2; D call uncertain. Germline V lookup: CDR1 SNHLY, CDR2 FYNNEI. V gave up 0 bases and J gave up 3 bases, with 9 bases separating them. CDR3 length: 15 amino acids. Here the CDR3 DNA reads TGTGCCAGCAGTGAAGCGCGGGCAGCCAATCAGCCCCAGCATTTT. Protein sequence: CASSEARAANQPQHF.

The gene calls are TRBV6-2 or TRBV6-3 and TRBJ2-6; D unclear. V was cut by 4 bases and J by 2 bases, with 12 bases left in between. CDR3 length equals 16 residues. CDR1 is MNHEY and CDR2 is SVGEGT in the germline V gene. The CDR3 region is CASSFTGITGANVLTF. The CDR3 region has the DNA TGTGCCAGCAGTTTTACTGGGATTACTGGGGCCAACGTCCTGACTTTC.

The gene calls are TRBV2 and TRBJ2-2; 7 nucleotides align to TRBD1. Per germline, CDR1 SNHLY and CDR2 FYNNEI. This CDR3 is built from 13 residues. J gave up 1 base and V 10 bases, and 3 bases lay outside the gene matches. The CDR3 protein is CATGTENTGELFF. The CDR3 nucleotides are TGTGCCACCGGGACAGAGAACACCGGGGAGCTGTTTTTT.

V and J are TRBV19 and TRBJ1-5; D is unresolved. V lost 3 bases and J lost 0, with 15 bases in between. CDR1 and CDR2 (germline): LNHDA, SQIVND (reference sequence). This CDR3 has 17 amino acids. CDR3 loop: CASSMRNSLYSNQPQHF. CDR3 nucleotide sequence: TGTGCCAGTAGTATGAGGAACAGCCTCTATAGCAATCAGCCCCAGCATTTT.

The CDR3 sequence is CASSVGYQDLTYNEQFF. The CDR3 nucleotides read TGTGCCAGCAGCGTCGGATACCAGGACTTAACCTACAATGAGCAGTTCTTC. V is TRBV9 and J is TRBJ2-1; a possible D gene is TRBD2 (5 bases). Germline CDR1 SGDLS, CDR2 YYNGEE. Trimming took 2 bases from V and 2 from J, leaving 17 bases between them. This CDR3 spans 17 amino acids.

This clone was seen just once. This chain connects TRBV3-1 (or the pseudogene TRBV3-2) to TRBJ2-3, with 7 bases that match TRBD2. V trimming: 5 bases; J trimming: 5 bases; junction bases outside the gene matches: 4. The CDR3 spans 13 residues. Germline V gene sequence: CDR1 LGHDT, CDR2 YNNKEL (reference sequence). The CDR3, as DNA: TGTGCCAGCAGCTACCGGGGGGAAGATACGCAGTATTTT. This gives the protein CASSYRGEDTQYF.

CDR3 residues: CASTTGTGLNTEAFF. For the CDR3, the DNA is TGTGCCAGCACAACCGGGACAGGGCTGAACACTGAAGCTTTCTTT. The chain employs TRBV5-5 and TRBJ1-1; the match to TRBD1 covers 9 bases. This CDR3 has 15 residues. The germline V gene has CDR1 SGHKS and CDR2 YYEKEE (reference sequence). V was pared by 6 bases and J by 0 bases, with 6 bases of the junction left unmatched.

The CDR3 sequence: CASSQREARTDTQYF. The CDR3 nucleotides read TGTGCCAGCAGTCAAAGGGAGGCACGCACAGATACGCAGTATTTT. The chain carries TRBV6-2 or TRBV6-3 and TRBJ2-3, with D perhaps TRBD2 (6 bases). V dropped 5 bases and J dropped 1 base, with 13 bases sitting between them. Germline V gene sequence: CDR1 MNHEY, CDR2 SVGEGT. The CDR3 is 15 amino acids.

The chain joins TRBV19 to TRBJ1-3; D is perhaps TRBD1 (6 bases). The CDR3 sequence is 13 residues long. V lost 4 bases to trimming and J lost 4 bases, with 8 bases between them. Germline V lookup: CDR1 LNHDA, CDR2 SQIVND (reference sequence). CDR3 sequence: CASSTTGGNTIYF. DNA of the CDR3: TGTGCCAGTAGTACGACAGGAGGAAACACCATATATTTT.

V usage is TRBV6-5 and J usage is TRBJ1-2, with D perhaps matching TRBD1 (5 bases). Germline CDR1 reads MNHEY; CDR2 reads SVGAGI. Trimming shortened V by 0 bases and J by 0 bases, and 8 bases separated the two germline ends. The CDR3 length is 15 residues. CDR3 loop: CASSYSRGSNYGYTF. CDR3 nucleotides: TGTGCCAGCAGTTACTCGAGGGGATCTAACTATGGCTACACCTTC.

V is TRBV6-1 and J is TRBJ1-2, with D maybe TRBD1 (5 bases). The CDR3 runs to 14 residues. Between the trimmed V and J ends, which lost 0 bases and 4 bases, there was a span of 9 bases. Per germline, CDR1 MNHNS and CDR2 SASEGT. The CDR3 DNA reads as TGTGCCAGCAGTGAAGCGGGAGGGGCCTATGGCTACACCTTC. Translating gives CASSEAGGAYGYTF.

The chain links TRBV3-1 (or the pseudogene TRBV3-2) to TRBJ2-7, with TRBD1 matching over 9 bases. The CDR3 extends over 14 amino acids. V lost 5 bases to trimming and J lost 3 bases; unmatched junction nucleotides: 5. CDR1 is LGHDT and CDR2 is YNNKEL in the germline V gene (reference sequence). The CDR3 region is CASSVRDRDYEQYF. The CDR3 region has the DNA TGTGCCAGCAGCGTCCGGGACAGGGACTACGAGCAGTACTTC.

The chain is built from TRBV4-2 and TRBJ1-2; 9 nucleotides align to TRBD1. V lost 1 base and J lost 3; bases outside the gene matches: 3. From germline, CDR1 is LGHNA and CDR2 YNFKEQ. This CDR3 is 15 amino acids long. CDR3 in amino acids: CASSQVRTGDYGYTF. CDR3 nucleotide sequence: TGTGCCAGCAGCCAAGTCCGGACAGGGGACTATGGCTACACCTTC.

The chain combines TRBV5-1 with TRBJ2-7; 7 nucleotides agree with TRBD2. CDR3 size: 15 residues. Germline loops: CDR1 SGHRS, CDR2 YFSETQ. J gave up 0 bases and V 3 bases, and 6 bases lay outside the gene matches. The CDR3 nucleotides are TGCGCCAGCAGCTGGGCGCCGGGAGGCTCCTACGAGCAGTACTTC. Its translation: CASSWAPGGSYEQYF.

The rearrangement joins TRBV7-8 to TRBJ2-7, with D tentatively TRBD2 (5 bases). The germline gives CDR1 SGHVS, CDR2 FQNEAQ. The length of the CDR3 is 15 residues. Trimming pared 4 bases from V and 3 bases from J, leaving 16 bases between. The CDR3 nucleotides are TGTGCCAGCAGCTCCAGGCTAGCCAACCACTACGAGCAGTACTTC. Amino acid sequence: CASSSRLANHYEQYF.

The V and J genes are TRBV7-2 and TRBJ1-5; possible D gene TRBD1, 6 bases. V was shortened by 5 bases and J by 2 bases, with 13 bases between the two germline ends. The CDR3 spans 15 residues. The V gene's germline CDR1 is SGHTA and CDR2 FQGNSA. CDR3 coding DNA: TGTGCCAGCAGCCTGAAGGGGGGCGGCAATCAGCCCCAGCATTTT. Its protein product is CASSLKGGGNQPQHF.

This chain joins TRBV4-2 and TRBJ1-1; D not certain. This CDR3 comprises 15 residues. Trimming took off 0 bases at V and 1 base at J, with 9 bases between the two ends. CDR1 is LGHNA and CDR2 is YNFKEQ in the germline V gene. CDR3 protein: CASSQDGFTNTEAFF. CDR3 in DNA: TGTGCCAGCAGCCAAGATGGTTTCACGAACACTGAAGCTTTCTTT.